The rows below give T cell receptor beta chains drawn from one sample of a study of patients and donors after allogeneic stem cell transplantation. TCRdb passed the RT-PCR reads through MiXCR, listing each CDR3 protein once. The table records approximately 98,000 distinct CDR3 sequences, approximately 40% of them present only once. The source material was blood, either unsorted or a sorted T cell fraction (not recorded which). These receptors all stem from a human donor who was either an allogeneic HSCT recipient or a stem cell or donor lymphocyte infusion donor (not recorded which). It is not recorded whose cells these are; they may come from a transplant donor. The CDR3 runs from the conserved cysteine through the conserved F or W.

J | V | CDR3
TRBJ1-4 | TRBV19 | CASSMGTLPNEKLFF
TRBJ2-3 | TRBV20-1 | CSARKLAGGQSTQYF
TRBJ1-3 | TRBV5-5 | CASSESGGGRFSGNTIYF
TRBJ1-1 | TRBV12-3/TRBV12-4 | CASRVRGLNTEAFF
TRBJ1-4 | TRBV15 | CATGGDATNEKLFF
TRBJ2-1 | TRBV12-3/TRBV12-4 | CASSQRENYNEQFF
TRBJ2-3 | TRBV20-1 | CSARDLDGWYSDTQYF
TRBJ2-5 | TRBV28 | CASSFVGPRAQYF
TRBJ2-5 | TRBV7-7 | CASSLQQGRGETQYF
TRBJ2-5 | TRBV7-8 | CASSPRSQETQYF
TRBJ2-1 | TRBV29-1 | CSVAAPLSREQFF
TRBJ2-7 | TRBV18 | CASSPNRGPYEQYF
TRBJ1-1 | TRBV20-1 | CSAKAGGRREAFF
TRBJ2-7 | TRBV6-5 | CASSSRLAESYEQYF
TRBJ2-7 | TRBV10-3 | CAISEGAVGRSDEQYF
TRBJ1-2 | TRBV25-1 | CASSGFGGGLKDDYGYTF
TRBJ2-7 | TRBV6-5 | CASSYSAGGNYEQYF
TRBJ1-4 | TRBV25-1 | CASRPGTGVEKLFF
TRBJ1-3 | TRBV28 | CASSLTEARVRSSGNTIYF
TRBJ1-1 | TRBV11-3 | CASSLDHGGTEAFF
TRBJ1-2 | TRBV12-3/TRBV12-4 | CASSLRGRGGYTF
TRBJ1-2 | TRBV29-1 | CSTRTGGNYGYTF
TRBJ2-7 | TRBV20-1 | CSARLAGGERYEQYF
TRBJ2-1 | TRBV7-3 | CASSPLGGLAYNEQFF
TRBJ2-1 | TRBV24-1 | CATSDFPSGYNEQFF